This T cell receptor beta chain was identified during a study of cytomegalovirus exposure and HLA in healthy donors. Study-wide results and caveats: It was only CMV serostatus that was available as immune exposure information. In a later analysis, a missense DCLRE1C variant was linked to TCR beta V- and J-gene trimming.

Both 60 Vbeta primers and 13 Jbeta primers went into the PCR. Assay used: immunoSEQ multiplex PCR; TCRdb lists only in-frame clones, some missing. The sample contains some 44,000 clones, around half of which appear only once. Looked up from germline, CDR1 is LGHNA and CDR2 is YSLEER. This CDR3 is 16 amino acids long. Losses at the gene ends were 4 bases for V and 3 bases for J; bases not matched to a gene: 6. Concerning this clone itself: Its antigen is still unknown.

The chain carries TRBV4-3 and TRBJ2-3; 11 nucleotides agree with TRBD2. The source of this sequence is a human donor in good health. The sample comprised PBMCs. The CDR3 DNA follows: TGCGCCAGCAGCCGACCCGGGACTAGCGGAACAGATACGCAGTATTTT. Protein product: CASSRPGTSGTDTQYF.